Only a few counts were recorded for the clone carrying this T cell receptor beta chain. As yet, its antigen is unknown. The CDR3 is made up of 16 amino acids. The V segment lost 4 bases and the J segment 2 bases; nucleotides outside the gene matches: 5. The germline V gene encodes CDR1 SSHAT and CDR2 FNYEAQ (reference sequence). The data belong to a study of cytomegalovirus exposure and HLA in healthy donors. Study-wide results and limits: Looking again later, the authors saw that most CMV-associated TCR beta chains seemed HLA-restricted.

The PCR contained 60 Vbeta and 13 Jbeta primers. The assay was immunoSEQ multiplex PCR, and TCRdb's table has in-frame clones only and misses some. This repertoire shows approximately 130,000 clones, approximately 8% found once; its top ten account for 6%. The chain has TRBV7-7 and TRBJ2-2; 9 positions agree with TRBD1. Material: PBMCs. This TCR was recovered from a woman in her thirties or forties in good health and CMV-seropositive. CDR3 protein: CASSSGTGSNTGELFF. The CDR3 DNA is TGTGCCAGCAGCTCTGGGACAGGGTCCAACACCGGGGAGCTGTTTTTT. The full variable domain, completed using reference TRBV7-7 and TRBJ2-2, is GAGVSQSPRYKVTKRGQDVTLRCDPISSHATLYWYQQALGQGPEFLTYFNYEAQPDKSGLPSDRFSAERPEGSISTLTIQRTEQRDSAMYRCASSSGTGSNTGELFFGEGSRLTVL.